This TCR beta chain was documented in a study of follicular helper T cells after annual influenza vaccination. As for time point: 2015-2016 season, pre-vaccination. Measured with immunoSEQ multiplex PCR; TCRdb has only the in-frame clones, and not every one. The table lists over 10,000 clones, approximately 80% of them singletons. The sample was CXCR5+ CD38- circulating T follicular helper cells from blood, taken on the day of influenza vaccination. Described subset: circulating Tfh, non-naive CD4+CXCR5+PD-1+ (ICOS+CD38+ or ICOS-CD38-). This clonotype was obtained from an adult who received the influenza vaccine.

In DNA, the CDR3 is TGTGCCAGCAGCGGGACCGATCCTCAAGAGACCCAGTACTTC. Translated: CASSGTDPQETQYF. J is TRBJ2-5 and V is TRBV18, with 7 bases fitting TRBD2. The germline V gene has CDR1 KGHSH and CDR2 LQKENI. V was pared by 8 bases and J by 2 bases, with 8 bases of the junction left unmatched. This CDR3 is 14 amino acids long.